One sample yielded the 3 T cell receptor beta chains listed below, sequenced in a study of blood T cell repertoires in COVID-19 (dated by TCRdb to the early 2020s). The receptor library was made with the immunoSEQ multiplex PCR assay. In TCRdb, the immuneACCESS table is reduced to in-frame sequences with V and J assigned. These tables do not hold every clone; where another copy was compared, an unresolved V gene accounts for under half, and the others remain unexplained. The sample yields about 98,000 clones; 81% were counted once. The leading ten clones occupy over 8.5% of the sample. Material for sequencing was peripheral blood. These receptors were taken from a woman older than 75 with acute or convalescent COVID-19.

The chain has TRBV5-1 and TRBJ2-3; D is unresolved. The germline gives CDR1 SGHRS, CDR2 YFSETQ. This CDR3 has 14 amino acids. V was cut by 4 bases and J by 0 bases, with 9 bases left in between. CDR3 region: CASSDISSTDTQYF. The CDR3 DNA follows: TGCGCCAGCAGCGACATCTCTAGCACAGATACGCAGTATTTT.

The chain links TRBV10-1 to TRBJ2-2, with a possible D match to TRBD1 (5 bases). The CDR3 runs to 13 residues. The germline V and J ends were trimmed by 7 bases and 5 bases, with 11 bases remaining between them. Germline V gene data show CDR1 as WNHNN and CDR2 as SYGVQD (reference sequence). The CDR3 DNA is TGCGCCAGCAAACAGGACGTAACCGGGGAGCTGTTTTTT. The encoded protein is CASKQDVTGELFF.

This clone appeared a few times. CDR3 residues: CARRGGDSGNTIYF. In DNA form, the CDR3 reads TGTGCCAGGAGAGGGGGGGACTCTGGAAACACCATATATTTT. This chain connects TRBV19 to TRBJ1-3; maybe TRBD1 (6 bases). V lost 9 bases and J 0 bases, leaving 12 bases between the germline ends. The germline gives CDR1 LNHDA, CDR2 SQIVND (reference sequence). The CDR3 has 14 amino acids.